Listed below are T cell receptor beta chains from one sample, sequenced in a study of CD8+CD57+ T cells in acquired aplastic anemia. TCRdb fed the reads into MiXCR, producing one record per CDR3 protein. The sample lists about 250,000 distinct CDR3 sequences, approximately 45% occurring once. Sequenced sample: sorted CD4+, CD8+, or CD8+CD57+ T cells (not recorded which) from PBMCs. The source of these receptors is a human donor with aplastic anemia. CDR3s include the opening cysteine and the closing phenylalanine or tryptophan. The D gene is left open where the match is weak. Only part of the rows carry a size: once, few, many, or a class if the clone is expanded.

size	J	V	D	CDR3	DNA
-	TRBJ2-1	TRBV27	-	CASSQAPHEQFF	TGTGCCAGCAGCCAAGCCCCCCATGAGCAGTTCTTC
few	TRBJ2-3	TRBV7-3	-	CASSLTGRAGDTQYF	TGTGCCAGCAGCTTAACGGGCAGGGCGGGGGATACGCAGTATTTT
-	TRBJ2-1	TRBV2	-	CASRKVENTNEQFF	TGTGCCAGCAGGAAGGTAGAAAACACCAATGAGCAGTTCTTC
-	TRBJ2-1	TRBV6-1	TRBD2	CASSLTRGSGSGSEQFF	TGTGCCAGCAGTCTAACTCGTGGTAGCGGGAGTGGGAGTGAGCAGTTCTTC
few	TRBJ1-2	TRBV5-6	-	CASSSLPYRTYGYTF	TGTGCCAGCAGCTCCTTGCCGTACAGGACTTATGGCTACACCTTC
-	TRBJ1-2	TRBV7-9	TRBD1	CASSRRTGGGYTF	TGTGCCAGCAGTCGACGGACAGGGGGCGGCTACACCTTC
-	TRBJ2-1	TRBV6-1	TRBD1	CASSGDSHNEQFF	TGTGCCAGCAGTGGGGACAGTCACAATGAGCAGTTCTTC
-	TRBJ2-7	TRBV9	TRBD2	CASSVGASGSYEQYF	TGTGCCAGCAGCGTTGGGGCCAGCGGGAGTTACGAGCAGTACTTC
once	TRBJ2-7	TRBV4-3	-	CASSQDRVDSYEQYF	TGCGCCAGCAGCCAAGATAGGGTTGACAGCTACGAGCAGTACTTC
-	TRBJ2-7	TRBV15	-	CATSRATHNEQYF	TGTGCCACCAGCAGAGCCACACATAACGAGCAGTACTTC
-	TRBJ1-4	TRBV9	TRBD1	CASRSQGGANEKLFF	TGTGCCAGCAGGTCCCAGGGGGGGGCAAATGAAAAACTGTTTTTT
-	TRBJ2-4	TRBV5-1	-	CASSLSLANEQYFGTLYF	-
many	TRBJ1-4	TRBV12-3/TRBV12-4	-	CASSLVGLGEKLFF	TGTGCCAGCAGTTTGGTTGGGCTGGGGGAAAAACTGTTTTTT
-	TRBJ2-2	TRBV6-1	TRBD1	CAIRWNLGTVPLQIANTGELLF	TGTGCCATCAGATGGAACTTAGGGACAGTGCCTCTTCAGATCGCGAACACCGGGGAGCTGCTTTTT
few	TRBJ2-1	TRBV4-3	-	CASSQDLENTEQFF	TGCGCCAGCAGCCAAGATCTGGAGAATACTGAGCAGTTCTTC
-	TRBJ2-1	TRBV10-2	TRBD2	CASSEAGAPYNEQFF	TGCGCCAGCAGTGAGGCGGGAGCCCCCTACAATGAGCAGTTCTTC
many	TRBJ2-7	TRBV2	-	CASNGGEQYF	TGTGCCAGCAACGGAGGTGAGCAGTACTTC
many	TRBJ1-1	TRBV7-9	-	CASSSGDPEAFF	TGTGCCAGCAGCTCTGGGGACCCTGAAGCTTTCTTT
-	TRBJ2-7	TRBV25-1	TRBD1	CASSDAGQVTYEQYF	TGTGCCAGCAGTGATGCGGGACAGGTGACCTACGAGCAGTACTTC
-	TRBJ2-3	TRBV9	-	CASSVGGIRTDTQYF	TGTGCCAGCAGCGTAGGGGGGATCCGCACAGATACGCAGTATTTT
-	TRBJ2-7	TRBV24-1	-	CATSDLSDSYEQYF	TGTGCCACCAGTGATCTGTCGGATTCCTACGAGCAGTACTTC
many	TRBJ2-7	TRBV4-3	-	CASSQIRDSEQYF	TGCGCCAGCAGCCAGATCCGGGACTCCGAGCAGTACTTC
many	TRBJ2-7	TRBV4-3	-	CASSQARFHEQYF	TGCGCCAGCAGCCAAGCCAGGTTCCACGAGCAGTACTTC
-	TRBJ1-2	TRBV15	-	CATSKRQNYGYTF	TGTGCCACCAGCAAGAGACAAAACTATGGCTACACCTTC
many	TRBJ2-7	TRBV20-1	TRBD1	CSARPLQRQGDEQYF	TGCAGTGCTAGACCACTGCAAAGGCAGGGGGACGAGCAGTACTTC
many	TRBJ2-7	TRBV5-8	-	CASSLIREDYEQYF	TGTGCCAGCAGCTTGATTCGAGAAGACTACGAGCAGTACTTC
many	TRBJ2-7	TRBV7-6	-	CASSKKTLSYEQYF	TGTGCCAGCAGCAAAAAGACCCTCTCCTACGAGCAGTACTTC
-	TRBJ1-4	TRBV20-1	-	CSARPQGRLLTNEKLFF	TGCAGTGCTAGACCCCAGGGCAGGCTGCTTACTAATGAAAAACTGTTTTTT
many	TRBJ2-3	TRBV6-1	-	CASSLTAQTDTQYF	TGTGCCAGCAGCCTTACGGCACAGACAGATACGCAGTATTTT
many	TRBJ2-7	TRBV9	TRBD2	CASSESGRAGEQYF	TGTGCCAGCAGCGAAAGCGGGAGGGCCGGCGAGCAGTACTTC
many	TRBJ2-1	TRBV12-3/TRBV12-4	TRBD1	CASSAPRQGRNEQFF	TGTGCCAGCAGTGCACCCAGACAGGGCCGCAATGAGCAGTTCTTC
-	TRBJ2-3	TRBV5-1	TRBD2	CASSLPSGGRDTQYF	TGCGCCAGCAGCTTACCTAGCGGGGGTAGGGATACGCAGTATTTT
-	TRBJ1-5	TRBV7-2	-	CASSLVYGGLRGNQPQHF	TGTGCCAGCAGCTTAGTGTACGGGGGGCTCAGGGGCAATCAGCCCCAGCATTTT
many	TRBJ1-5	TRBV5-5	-	CASSPGPPGFRSNQPQHF	TGTGCCAGCAGCCCCGGTCCCCCAGGGTTCCGAAGCAATCAGCCCCAGCATTTT
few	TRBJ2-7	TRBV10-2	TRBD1	CASSRVRTGLGEQYF	TGCGCCAGCAGTCGGGTGCGGACAGGGCTCGGCGAGCAGTACTTC
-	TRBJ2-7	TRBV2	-	CASRAGLGAYEQYF	TGTGCCAGCAGGGCGGGGCTAGGAGCCTACGAGCAGTACTTC
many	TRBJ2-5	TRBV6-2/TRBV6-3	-	CASSRSGETQYF	TGTGCCAGCAGTCGATCCGGGGAGACCCAGTACTTC
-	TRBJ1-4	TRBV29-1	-	CSVDKGLAGEKLFF	TGCAGCGTTGATAAGGGACTAGCGGGGGAAAAACTGTTTTTT
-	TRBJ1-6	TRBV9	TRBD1	CASSTFRTGLHSPLHF	TGTGCCAGCAGCACCTTTCGGACAGGCCTCCATTCACCCCTCCACTTT
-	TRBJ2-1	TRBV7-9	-	CASSLIDEQFF	TGTGCCAGCAGCTTAATTGATGAGCAGTTCTTC
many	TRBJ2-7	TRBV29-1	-	CSVGGGTSSSYEQYF	TGCAGCGTTGGTGGCGGGACATCAAGCTCCTACGAGCAGTACTTC
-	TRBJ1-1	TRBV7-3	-	CASSSTVARHPPYAEASF	TGTGCCAGCAGCTCCACAGTTGCAAGACATCCCCCATACGCTGAAGCTTCCTTT
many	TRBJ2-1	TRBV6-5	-	CASRPQFETYNEQFF	TGTGCCAGCAGACCCCAGTTCGAGACCTACAATGAGCAGTTCTTC
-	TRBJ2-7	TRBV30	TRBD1	CAWSAGTGPYEQYF	TGTGCCTGGAGCGCGGGGACAGGGCCCTACGAGCAGTACTTC
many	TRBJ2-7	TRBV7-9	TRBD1	CASSSPGQGSREQYF	TGTGCCAGCAGCTCTCCGGGACAGGGGAGTCGGGAGCAGTACTTC
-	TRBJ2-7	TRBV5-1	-	CASSFVDSYEQYF	TGCGCCAGCAGCTTCGTGGACAGCTACGAGCAGTACTTC
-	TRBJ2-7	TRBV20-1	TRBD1	CSARGQGAFSYEQYF	TGCAGTGCTAGGGGACAGGGAGCCTTCTCCTACGAGCAGTACTTC